A selection of T cell receptor beta chains follows, all from one sample in a study of T cells in Graves' hyperthyroidism and ophthalmopathy. TCRdb re-called the multiplex PCR reads with MiXCR, one entry per CDR3 protein. In the table there are roughly 290,000 distinct CDR3 sequences, approximately 15% of which are singletons. Sequenced sample: blood. The origin of the receptors is a woman in her sixties or seventies with Graves' ophthalmopathy. The CDR3 runs from the conserved cysteine through the conserved F or W. Each record gives: J gene, D gene, V gene, clone size, CDR3 protein, CDR3 DNA. D genes are given only for firm matches. Expanded clones get a size class; other rows say once, few or many, or leave the size out.

J: TRBJ2-1; D: -; V: TRBV7-2; size: many; CDR3: CASSPGLENNEQFF; DNA: TGTGCCAGCAGCCCAGGACTGGAAAACAATGAGCAGTTCTTC
J: TRBJ1-6; D: TRBD1; V: TRBV20-1; size: few; CDR3: CSARDRGAPLHF; DNA: TGCAGTGCTAGGGACAGGGGAGCGCCCCTCCACTTT
J: TRBJ2-7; D: -; V: TRBV9; size: many; CDR3: CASSVASRYEQYF; DNA: TGTGCCAGCAGCGTAGCTAGCCGCTACGAGCAGTACTTC
J: TRBJ1-4; D: -; V: TRBV18; size: many; CDR3: CASSPRDTATNEKLFF; DNA: TGTGCCAGCTCACCACGGGACACCGCAACTAATGAAAAACTGTTTTTT
J: TRBJ2-4; D: TRBD2; V: TRBV7-6; size: -; CDR3: CASSRTSGRASAKNIQYF; DNA: TGTGCCAGCAGCCGGACTAGCGGGAGGGCCTCAGCCAAAAACATTCAGTACTTC
J: TRBJ2-3; D: -; V: TRBV5-5; size: many; CDR3: CASSLGPGGPQDTQYF; DNA: TGTGCCAGCAGCTTGGGGCCCGGGGGGCCGCAAGATACGCAGTATTTT
J: TRBJ1-5; D: TRBD1; V: TRBV6-2/TRBV6-3; size: few; CDR3: CASSPIDREEYPSNQPQHF; DNA: TGTGCCAGCAGCCCGATTGACAGGGAGGAGTATCCAAGCAATCAGCCCCAGCATTTT
J: TRBJ2-7; D: -; V: TRBV29-1; size: few; CDR3: CSVELGGASYEQYF; DNA: TGCAGCGTTGAACTAGGGGGGGCCTCCTACGAGCAGTACTTC
J: TRBJ1-6; D: -; V: TRBV20-1; size: -; CDR3: CSASSQATEVIPLHF; DNA: TGCAGTGCTAGTTCACAGGCGACAGAAGTTATACCCCTCCACTTT
J: TRBJ2-7; D: TRBD1; V: TRBV10-3; size: few; CDR3: CAISPRNPGTGNTYEQYF; DNA: TGTGCCATCAGCCCTAGAAATCCCGGGACAGGGAACACCTACGAGCAGTACTTC
J: TRBJ1-1; D: -; V: TRBV6-1; size: many; CDR3: CASTKQNMNTEAFF; DNA: TGTGCCAGCACCAAACAGAACATGAACACTGAAGCTTTCTTT
J: TRBJ2-2; D: -; V: TRBV4-3; size: -; CDR3: CASSQLTGRRTGELFF; DNA: TGCGCCAGCAGCCAACTGACCGGGCGTCGGACCGGGGAGCTGTTTTTT
J: TRBJ2-7; D: -; V: TRBV11-2; size: many; CDR3: CASSFNRGDYEQYF; DNA: TGTGCCAGCAGCTTCAATCGGGGCGACTACGAGCAGTACTTC
J: TRBJ2-3; D: -; V: TRBV20-1; size: many; CDR3: CSARLQGDSTDTQYF; DNA: TGCAGTGCTAGACTCCAGGGAGATAGCACAGATACGCAGTATTTT
J: TRBJ1-1; D: TRBD1; V: TRBV20-1; size: -; CDR3: CSARGQGQGAEAFF; DNA: TGCAGTGCTAGGGGACAGGGCCAAGGGGCTGAAGCTTTCTTT
J: TRBJ1-5; D: TRBD1; V: TRBV7-2; size: many; CDR3: CASSPGQGANQPQHF; DNA: TGTGCCAGCAGCCCCGGACAGGGGGCCAATCAGCCCCAGCATTTT
J: TRBJ2-7; D: TRBD1; V: TRBV5-1; size: many; CDR3: CASSPGGTGYYEQYF; DNA: TGCGCCAGCAGCCCTGGAGGGACAGGGTATTACGAGCAGTACTTC
J: TRBJ1-5; D: -; V: TRBV6-1; size: -; CDR3: CASSERAGTLPQHF; DNA: TGTGCCAGCAGTGAACGGGCAGGGACCTTGCCCCAGCATTTT
J: TRBJ2-5; D: -; V: TRBV5-8; size: few; CDR3: CACSPGATIQETQYF; DNA: TGTGCCTGCTCTCCAGGGGCCACCATCCAAGAGACCCAGTACTTC
J: TRBJ2-2; D: -; V: TRBV19; size: -; CDR3: CASSIWSRGNTGELFF; DNA: TGTGCCAGTAGTATATGGTCTAGGGGGAACACCGGGGAGCTGTTTTTT
J: TRBJ2-2; D: -; V: TRBV19; size: many; CDR3: CASMRQGNTGELFF; DNA: TGTGCCAGTATGAGGCAGGGGAACACCGGGGAGCTGTTTTTT
J: TRBJ2-1; D: TRBD2; V: TRBV30; size: -; CDR3: CAWKTSAGSNEQFF; DNA: TGTGCCTGGAAGACTAGCGCCGGATCCAATGAGCAGTTCTTC
J: TRBJ2-3; D: TRBD2; V: TRBV7-2; size: many; CDR3: CASRTAGVGTDTQYF; DNA: TGTGCCAGCAGGACAGCGGGAGTAGGCACAGATACGCAGTATTTT
J: TRBJ2-5; D: TRBD2; V: TRBV9; size: few; CDR3: CASSPRTSGGARETQYF; DNA: TGTGCCAGCAGCCCGCGAACTAGCGGGGGGGCACGAGAGACCCAGTACTTC
J: TRBJ2-5; D: -; V: TRBV6-1; size: -; CDR3: CATCIRVQETQYF; DNA: TGTGCCACCTGCATAAGGGTCCAAGAGACCCAGTACTTC
J: TRBJ1-2; D: TRBD1; V: TRBV5-1; size: few; CDR3: CASQPGGFTYGYTF; DNA: TGCGCCAGTCAGCCAGGGGGCTTCACCTATGGCTACACCTTC
J: TRBJ2-2; D: -; V: TRBV15; size: -; CDR3: CATSRVMGELFF; DNA: TGTGCCACCAGCAGAGTAATGGGGGAGCTGTTTTTT
J: TRBJ2-7; D: TRBD1; V: TRBV11-2; size: many; CDR3: CASSSGPRDRGREQYF; DNA: TGTGCCAGCAGCTCGGGACCGCGGGACAGGGGACGCGAGCAGTACTTC
J: TRBJ1-1; D: -; V: TRBV5-8; size: -; CDR3: CASSQQGLANTEAFF; DNA: TGCGCCAGCAGCCAACAGGGACTCGCGAACACTGAAGCTTTCTTT
J: TRBJ1-2; D: -; V: TRBV6-6; size: many; CDR3: CASSYSRGADGYTF; DNA: TGTGCCAGCAGTTACTCTCGGGGCGCCGATGGCTACACCTTC
J: TRBJ2-7; D: -; V: TRBV29-1; size: many; CDR3: CSVEGWGNAYEQYF; DNA: TGCAGCGTTGAAGGTTGGGGTAACGCCTACGAGCAGTACTTC
J: TRBJ1-2; D: -; V: TRBV12-3/TRBV12-4; size: -; CDR3: CASSSSDRTTNYGYTF; DNA: TGTGCCAGCAGTTCCTCCGACAGAACAACTAACTATGGCTACACCTTC
J: TRBJ2-7; D: -; V: TRBV19; size: -; CDR3: CASSIAGGRSYEQYF; DNA: TGTGCCAGTAGTATAGCGGGGGGCCGCTCCTACGAGCAGTACTTC
J: TRBJ2-1; D: TRBD1; V: TRBV9; size: -; CDR3: CASSPGTGVDEQFF; DNA: TGTGCCAGCAGCCCCGGGACAGGGGTTGATGAGCAGTTCTTC
J: TRBJ2-1; D: TRBD2; V: TRBV20-1; size: few; CDR3: CSAVTSGGPNEQFF; DNA: TGCAGTGCTGTTACTAGCGGGGGACCTAATGAGCAGTTCTTC